This TCR beta chain was identified in a study of shared clonotypes between healthy human individuals. The V and J ends lost 6 bases and 0 bases, in that order; junction bases with no gene match: 0. This CDR3 is built from 13 residues. Germline CDR1 is SQVTM and CDR2 is ANQGSEA. Execution of the assay was at deep level. Every subset had its genomic DNA shared out evenly among several immunoSEQ plates. Profiled with immunoSEQ multiplex PCR; TCRdb holds only in-frame clones, not every one. The table lists some 2,100,000 clones, roughly 91% of them singletons, with under 2% in the top ten. Naive CD8 cells, CD45RO-negative and positively selected for CCR7, excluded terminally differentiated effector memory CD45RA+ cells. Healthy and HIV-negative, the adult donors had no recent acute infections or vaccinations. All the donors were Caucasian adults who lived in Nashville, Tennessee.

The chain has TRBV29-1 and TRBJ2-1; 9 bases are shared with TRBD2. The sequence was collected from a man younger than 35 in good health. Some clones in this sample may be carry-over from other donors' samples. The specimen sequenced was naive CD8+ T cells from PBMCs. The CDR3 coding sequence is TGCAGCGTACTAGCGGGCTCCTACAATGAGCAGTTCTTC. It codes for CSVLAGSYNEQFF.